This T cell receptor (gamma chain) was sequenced in a study of Vδ1+ human thymocytes. The CDR3 consists of 15 residues. The V and J ends lost 0 bases and 3 bases, in that order; junction bases with no gene match: 8. CDR1 VINAFY and CDR2 YDVSNSKD come from the germline V gene. The sorted cells were CD3+ Vdelta1+ Vdelta2- thymocytes from alphabeta-depleted thymus. Between roughly 98% and 99.6% of sorted thymocytes were Vdelta1+. As regards this clone: As yet, its antigen is unknown.

The template was reverse-transcribed extracted RNA. Multiplex PCR used pooled V-gene forward primers and a constant-region reverse primer to amplify CDR3s. TCRdb repeated clone calling on the multiplex PCR reads with CATT. The sample yields 35,000 or so gamma-chain clones, 20% to 25% seen once. Study-wide results and limits: TRG sequences recurred across donors, whereas TRD sequences stayed essentially private. Highly polyclonal TRG and TRD repertoires with Gaussian CDR3 length distributions appeared in thymus. Thymic delta-chain repertoires held around 20% Vdelta2 sequences and few Vdelta3, despite high sort purity.

The TCR comes from a girl in the first two years of life who had congenital heart surgery. Source material: Vdelta1+ gamma-delta thymocytes from the thymus. Subset in this sample: FACS-sorted CD3+ TCRalphabeta- TCRVdelta1+ TCRVdelta2- thymocytes. The V and J genes are TRGV5 and TRGJ1 or TRGJ2. CDR3: CATWDRPHGYYKKLF. CDR3 bases: TGTGCCACCTGGGACAGGCCCCACGGTTATTATAAGAAACTCTTT.